This T cell receptor beta chain was found in a study of T cell changes during pregnancy in multiple sclerosis. The germline gives CDR1 SQVTM, CDR2 ANQGSEA. This CDR3 contains 15 residues. V was clipped by 4 bases and J by 2 bases; unmatched bases: 7. Data came from immunoSEQ multiplex PCR; TCRdb stores just in-frame clones and leaves some out. Of tens of thousands of clones listed, just over 90% are singletons. This clonotype was sampled from a female donor with multiple sclerosis, enrolled in a pregnancy study. Sequencing used CD4+ T cells from peripheral blood mononuclear cells, obtained before pregnancy. The V call is TRBV29-1, the J call TRBJ1-2; 10 nucleotides match TRBD1. CDR3 nucleotides: TGCAGCGTTGCGGGACAGGGGACTTCGAACTATGGCTACACCTTC. Protein product: CSVAGQGTSNYGYTF.